Shown below are 25 T cell receptor beta chains from a single sample sequenced in a study of blood T cell repertoires in COVID-19. The data were produced by immunoSEQ multiplex PCR, yet TCRdb's version contains in-frame clones alone and is incomplete. The data contain about 44,000 clones, approximately 86% of them singletons. The sequenced material came from peripheral blood. The receptors shown here come from a woman over 75 in a cohort sampled during active or convalescent COVID-19.

This chain joins TRBV5-1 and TRBJ1-1; perhaps TRBD1 as D (5 bases). Germline V gene lookup returns CDR1 SGHRS and CDR2 YFSETQ. V was shortened by 4 bases and J by 4 bases, with 17 bases between the two germline ends. This CDR3 is built from 15 residues. For the CDR3, the DNA is TGCGCCAGCAGCCCCAACCTTGGGGGGAGCACTGAAGCTTTCTTT. Amino acid sequence: CASSPNLGGSTEAFF.

The chain couples TRBV6-5 to TRBJ1-5; 8 nucleotides agree with TRBD1. The CDR3 covers 13 residues. The V segment lost 6 bases and the J segment 9 bases; nucleotides outside the gene matches: 7. CDR1 is MNHEY and CDR2 is SVGAGI in the germline V gene. CDR3 region: CASSGQGSGPQHF. The CDR3 DNA is TGTGCCAGCAGCGGACAGGGTTCAGGGCCCCAGCATTTT.

The chain couples TRBV11-3 to TRBJ2-3; 9 bases are a match to TRBD2. The CDR3 has 15 amino acids. V lost 6 bases and J lost 5; bases outside the gene matches: 9. CDR1 and CDR2 (germline): SGHNT, YENEEA. The CDR3 protein is CASRHRTSELDTQYF. DNA of the CDR3: TGTGCCAGCAGGCATAGGACTAGCGAACTAGATACGCAGTATTTT.

This clone was seen once. The rearrangement joins TRBV30 to TRBJ1-3; D perhaps matches TRBD1 (6 bases). CDR3 size: 16 residues. Germline CDR1 reads GTSNPN; CDR2 reads SVGIG (reference sequence). Trimming shortened V by 2 bases and J by 1 base, and 15 bases separated the two germline ends. CDR3 DNA: TGTGCCTGGAGTCTACAGGGAAGGTGGTCTGGAAACACCATATATTTT. This codes for CAWSLQGRWSGNTIYF.

There are a few counts of this clone. The DNA of the CDR3 is TGTGCCAGCAGCACTAGCGGGGCAAGGAACACCGGGGAGCTGTTTTTT. It translates to CASSTSGARNTGELFF. The chain has TRBV5-5 and TRBJ2-2; TRBD2 matches 10 bases. The CDR3 has 16 residues. After removal of 4 bases from V and 1 base from J, the junction contained 4 bases not matched to a gene. CDR1 is SGHKS and CDR2 is YYEKEE in the germline V gene (reference sequence).

This rearrangement joins TRBV24-1 to TRBJ2-5; 7 bases are shared with TRBD1. Germline CDR1 reads KGHDR; CDR2 reads SFDVKD. The CDR3 contains 14 residues. V gave up 3 bases and J gave up 4 bases; unmatched junction bases: 4. The CDR3 protein is CATSDVTGTETQYF. The CDR3 DNA follows: TGTGCCACCAGTGATGTGACAGGGACAGAGACCCAGTACTTC.

The V and J genes are TRBV3-1 (or the pseudogene TRBV3-2) and TRBJ1-4; TRBD1 is a possible D gene (5 bases). Germline V gene lookup returns CDR1 LGHDT and CDR2 YNNKEL (reference sequence). Trimming shortened V by 4 bases and J by 8 bases, and 17 bases separated the two germline ends. The CDR3 length is 15 residues. This CDR3 reads CASSPEGDVREKLFF. The DNA for the CDR3 is TGTGCCAGCAGCCCTGAAGGGGATGTAAGGGAAAAACTGTTTTTT.

The chain employs TRBV18 and TRBJ2-5; D may be TRBD2 (6 bases). V was shortened by 2 bases and J by 5 bases, with 9 bases between the two germline ends. The CDR3 contains 13 residues. Germline V lookup: CDR1 KGHSH, CDR2 LQKENI. The CDR3 nucleotides are TGTGCCAGCTCACCAAGCCGGGGGGAGACCCAGTACTTC. It yields the protein CASSPSRGETQYF.

The CDR3 region has the DNA TGTGCCAGCAGCTTGTTACTAGCGGGAGAAGGCAATGAGCAGTTCTTC. Its translation is CASSLLLAGEGNEQFF. The chain is built from TRBV5-6 and TRBJ2-1, with TRBD2 matching over 11 bases. J gave up 6 bases and V 1 base, and 6 bases lay outside the gene matches. Germline V lookup: CDR1 SGHDT, CDR2 YYEEEE. The CDR3 extends over 16 amino acids.

The rearrangement joins TRBV5-1 to TRBJ2-4, with D perhaps matching TRBD2 (5 bases). Trimming removed 0 bases at V and 3 bases at J, with 10 bases between. The germline CDR1 and CDR2 sequences are SGHRS and YFSETQ. The CDR3 covers 15 residues. CDR3 region: CASSLVEVGKNIQYF. Written as DNA, the CDR3 is TGCGCCAGCAGCTTGGTGGAGGTGGGCAAAAACATTCAGTACTTC.

The V gene is TRBV11-3, the J gene TRBJ2-1, with a tentative D call TRBD2 (5 bases). V gave up 0 bases and J gave up 16 bases, with 13 bases separating them. Germline lookup yields CDR1 SGHNT and CDR2 YENEEA. The CDR3 covers 12 residues. The CDR3 spells CASSLDPEVTFF. The CDR3 nucleotides read TGTGCCAGCAGCTTAGATCCGGAGGTGACATTCTTC.

The chain carries TRBV20-1 and TRBJ1-1; D is uncertain. CDR1 DFQATT and CDR2 SNEGSKA come from the germline V gene (reference sequence). V was clipped by 4 bases and J by 1 base, with 4 bases between them. The CDR3 consists of 11 residues. In DNA form, the CDR3 reads TGCAGTGCTACAGGGAACACTGAAGCTTTCTTT. Translating it yields CSATGNTEAFF.

The chain employs TRBV27 and TRBJ1-1, with D possibly matching TRBD1 (5 bases). The CDR3 consists of 15 residues. Deletions cut 5 bases from V and 2 bases from J, with 15 bases between. Germline V gene data show CDR1 as MNHEY and CDR2 as SMNVEV (reference sequence). CDR3 DNA sequence: TGTGCCAGCAGTCCCCTGGGGCGGTTAAACACTGAAGCTTTCTTT. Amino acid sequence: CASSPLGRLNTEAFF.

This clone has only one observation. The chain couples TRBV20-1 to TRBJ2-3; 7 bases are a match to TRBD2. V was pared by 3 bases and J by 0 bases, with 6 bases of the junction left unmatched. Germline V gives CDR1 DFQATT, CDR2 SNEGSKA (reference sequence). The CDR3 consists of 15 residues. The CDR3 nucleotides read TGCAGTGCTAGTTCGGGGGGTAGAAGCACAGATACGCAGTATTTT. This encodes CSASSGGRSTDTQYF.

This clone showed up just a few times. The chain links TRBV7-9 to TRBJ2-7; possible D gene TRBD1, 6 bases. Germline-derived CDR1 and CDR2 are SEHNR and FQNEAQ (reference sequence). V was shortened by 5 bases and J by 2 bases, with 13 bases between the two germline ends. This CDR3 region has 14 residues. CDR3 region: CASSQQGNAYEQYF. CDR3 DNA: TGTGCCAGCAGCCAACAGGGAAACGCCTACGAGCAGTACTTC.

The chain carries TRBV10-2 and TRBJ2-5, with TRBD2 as a possible D gene (6 bases). The CDR3 runs 15 residues. Trimming removed 7 bases from V and 3 bases from J, with 18 bases in between. CDR1 and CDR2 from the germline V gene are WSHSY and SAAADI. Here the CDR3 DNA reads TGCGCCAGCAAAGAACCGGGACTCTTTAAAGAGACCCAGTACTTC. Its protein is CASKEPGLFKETQYF.

This rearrangement joins TRBV7-2 to TRBJ2-1; 7 positions match TRBD2. CDR1 SGHTA and CDR2 FQGNSA come from the germline V gene. V was pared by 5 bases and J by 9 bases, with 13 bases of the junction left unmatched. The CDR3 spans 15 residues. In nucleotides, the CDR3 is TGTGCCAGCAGCCCGACTCTCGCGGGAGCGGTTGAGCAGTTCTTC. Its translation: CASSPTLAGAVEQFF.

V usage is TRBV30 and J usage is TRBJ1-6; weak D call: TRBD1 (6 bases). From germline, CDR1 is GTSNPN and CDR2 SVGIG (reference sequence). The CDR3 consists of 14 residues. V dropped 5 bases and J dropped 7 bases, with 15 bases sitting between them. CDR3 residues: CAWVTGFSNSPLHF. CDR3 bases: TGTGCCTGGGTGACAGGATTTTCCAATTCACCCCTCCACTTT.

Only one count was recorded for this clone. A junction end diverges from the germline sequence, so it may reflect a read error. The chain links TRBV11-3 to TRBJ2-5, with 12 positions matching TRBD2. Per the germline V gene, CDR1 is SGHNT and CDR2 is YENEEA. The CDR3 spans 12 residues. The CDR3 is CASGRVQETQYF. The CDR3 DNA follows: TGCGCTAGCGGGAGGGTGCAAGAGACCCAGTACTTC.

In this sample, this clone turned up once. V usage is TRBV5-4 and J usage is TRBJ2-7; 8 nucleotides agree with TRBD1. There are 15 residues in the CDR3. Germline V gene data show CDR1 as SGHNT and CDR2 as YYREEE (reference sequence). Losses at the gene ends were 4 bases for V and 0 bases for J; bases not matched to a gene: 6. The CDR3 coding sequence is TGTGCCAGCAGCCTCGGACAGGGAGGCTCCTACGAGCAGTACTTC. It encodes CASSLGQGGSYEQYF.

V usage is TRBV6-6 and J usage is TRBJ2-1; TRBD2 matches 8 bases. J gave up 8 bases and V 5 bases, and 8 bases lay outside the gene matches. The CDR3 has 14 residues. Germline CDR1 reads MNHNY; CDR2 reads SVGAGI (reference sequence). CDR3 sequence (DNA): TGTGCCAGCAGTCTCGGGACTAGTGTCGATGAGCAGTTCTTC. Amino acid sequence: CASSLGTSVDEQFF.

This chain joins TRBV6-5 and TRBJ1-5; 10 bases map to TRBD1. Unmatched junction bases numbered 0, after V lost 4 bases and J lost 0 bases. The CDR3 has 15 residues. Per the germline V gene, CDR1 is MNHEY and CDR2 is SVGAGI. As DNA, the CDR3 is TGTGCCAGCAGTTGGGACAGGGGTAGCAATCAGCCCCAGCATTTT. Translation gives CASSWDRGSNQPQHF.

This clone came up a few times. V gene TRBV11-3 combines with J gene TRBJ1-1; D is perhaps TRBD1 (6 bases). CDR1 and CDR2 (germline): SGHNT, YENEEA. This CDR3 comprises 12 residues. Trimming removed 2 bases from V and 9 bases from J, with 10 bases in between. The CDR3 loop reads CASSLIGQQAFF. The CDR3 DNA reads as TGTGCCAGCAGCTTAATAGGACAGCAAGCTTTCTTT.

The J gene is TRBJ1-2, the V gene TRBV28, with D unclear. Between the trimmed V and J ends, which lost 5 bases and 4 bases, there was a span of 5 bases. The V gene's germline CDR1 is MDHEN and CDR2 SYDVKM. The CDR3 extends over 11 amino acids. As DNA, the CDR3 is TGTGCCAGCAGTCCCTCCTATGGCTACACCTTC. Translating gives CASSPSYGYTF.

This sequence joins TRBV4-1 and TRBJ2-7, with D unresolved. Trimming shortened V by 4 bases and J by 0 bases, and 10 bases separated the two germline ends. The CDR3 has 14 residues. Germline V gene data show CDR1 as MGHRA and CDR2 as YSYEKL. In DNA, the CDR3 is TGCGCCAGCAGCCGAGGCAGTTACTCCTACGAGCAGTACTTC. Protein sequence: CASSRGSYSYEQYF.